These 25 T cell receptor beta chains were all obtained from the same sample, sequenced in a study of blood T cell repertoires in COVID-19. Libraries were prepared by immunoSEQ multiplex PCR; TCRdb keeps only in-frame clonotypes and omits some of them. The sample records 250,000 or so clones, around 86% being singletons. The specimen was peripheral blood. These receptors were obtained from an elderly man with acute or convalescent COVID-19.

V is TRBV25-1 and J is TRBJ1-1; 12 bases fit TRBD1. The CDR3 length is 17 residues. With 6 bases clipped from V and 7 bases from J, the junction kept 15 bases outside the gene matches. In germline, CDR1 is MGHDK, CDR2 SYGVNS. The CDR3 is CASSARDRGPTLLEAFF. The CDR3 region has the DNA TGTGCCAGCAGCGCCAGGGACAGGGGGCCTACTCTCCTTGAAGCTTTCTTT.

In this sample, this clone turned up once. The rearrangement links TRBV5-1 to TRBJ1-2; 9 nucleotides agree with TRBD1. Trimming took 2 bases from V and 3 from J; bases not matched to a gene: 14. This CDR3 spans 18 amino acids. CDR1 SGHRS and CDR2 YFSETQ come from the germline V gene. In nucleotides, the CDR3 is TGCGCCAGCAGCTTATCCGGGGGACAGGGAGGTGGAGACTATGGCTACACCTTC. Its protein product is CASSLSGGQGGGDYGYTF.

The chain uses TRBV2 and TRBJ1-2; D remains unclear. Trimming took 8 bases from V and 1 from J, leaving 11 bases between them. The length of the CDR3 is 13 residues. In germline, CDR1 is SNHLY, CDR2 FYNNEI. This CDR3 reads CASSPPSNYGYTF. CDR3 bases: TGTGCCAGCTCGCCTCCTAGTAACTATGGCTACACCTTC.

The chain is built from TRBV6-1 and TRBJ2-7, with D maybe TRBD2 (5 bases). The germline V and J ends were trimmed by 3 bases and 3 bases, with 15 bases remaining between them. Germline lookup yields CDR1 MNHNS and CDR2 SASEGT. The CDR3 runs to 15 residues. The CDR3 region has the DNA TGTGCCAGCAGTGAGAGGTTGGGGAGAGACTACGAGCAGTACTTC. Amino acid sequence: CASSERLGRDYEQYF.

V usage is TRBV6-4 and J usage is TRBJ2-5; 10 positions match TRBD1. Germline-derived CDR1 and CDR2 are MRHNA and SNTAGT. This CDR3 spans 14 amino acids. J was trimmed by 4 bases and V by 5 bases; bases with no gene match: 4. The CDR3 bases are TGTGCCAGCAGTCCGACAGGGGGCGGAGAGACCCAGTACTTC. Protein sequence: CASSPTGGGETQYF.

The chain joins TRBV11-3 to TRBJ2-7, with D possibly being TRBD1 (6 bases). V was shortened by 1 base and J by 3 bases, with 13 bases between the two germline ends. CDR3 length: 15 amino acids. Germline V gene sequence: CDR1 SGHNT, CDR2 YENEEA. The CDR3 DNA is TGTGCCAGCAGCTTAGGGCAGGGGATGGTCTACGAGCAGTACTTC. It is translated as CASSLGQGMVYEQYF.

CDR3: CASSPTETGYGYTF. For the CDR3, the DNA is TGTGCCAGCAGCCCTACCGAGACAGGTTATGGCTACACCTTC. This chain joins TRBV3-1 (or the pseudogene TRBV3-2) and TRBJ1-2, with D possibly TRBD1 on 6 matching bases. Per the germline V gene, CDR1 is LGHDT and CDR2 is YNNKEL (reference sequence). V shed 4 bases and J shed 5 bases, with 14 bases lying between them. The CDR3 loop spans 14 amino acids.

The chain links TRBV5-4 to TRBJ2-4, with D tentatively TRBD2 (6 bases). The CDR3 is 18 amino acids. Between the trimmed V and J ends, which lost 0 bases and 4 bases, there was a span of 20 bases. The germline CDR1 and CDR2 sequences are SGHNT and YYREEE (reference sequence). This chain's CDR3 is CASSLGSPGDGRKNIQYF. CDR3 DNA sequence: TGTGCCAGCAGCTTGGGATCCCCTGGCGACGGGAGAAAAAACATTCAGTACTTC.

CDR3 in DNA: TGTGCCAGCAGCCCCCGGGACAGGGGGCTGGGGACGCAGTATTTT. It codes for CASSPRDRGLGTQYF. V gene TRBV3-1 (or the pseudogene TRBV3-2) combines with J gene TRBJ2-3; TRBD1 aligns across 12 bases. The junction had 8 bases not matched to a gene; V was cut back by 4 bases and J by 9 bases. In germline, CDR1 is LGHDT, CDR2 YNNKEL (reference sequence). The CDR3 totals 15 residues.

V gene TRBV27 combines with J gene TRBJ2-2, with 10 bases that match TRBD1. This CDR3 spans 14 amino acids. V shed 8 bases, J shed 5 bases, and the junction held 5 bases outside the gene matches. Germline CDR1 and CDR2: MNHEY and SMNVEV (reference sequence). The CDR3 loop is CASAPGQGTGELFF. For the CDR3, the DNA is TGTGCCAGCGCACCGGGACAGGGGACCGGGGAGCTGTTTTTT.

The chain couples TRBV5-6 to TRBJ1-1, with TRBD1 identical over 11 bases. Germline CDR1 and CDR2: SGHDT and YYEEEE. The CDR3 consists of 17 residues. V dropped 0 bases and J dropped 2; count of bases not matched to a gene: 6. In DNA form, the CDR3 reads TGTGCCAGCAGCTTGGTCGGACAGGGGGCGCTTAACACTGAAGCTTTCTTT. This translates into CASSLVGQGALNTEAFF.

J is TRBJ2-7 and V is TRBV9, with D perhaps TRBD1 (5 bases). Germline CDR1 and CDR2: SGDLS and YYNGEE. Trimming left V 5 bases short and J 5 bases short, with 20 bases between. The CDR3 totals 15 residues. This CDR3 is CASSLTGQGGHEQYF. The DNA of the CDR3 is TGTGCCAGCAGTTTGACCGGGCAGGGTGGCCACGAGCAGTACTTC.

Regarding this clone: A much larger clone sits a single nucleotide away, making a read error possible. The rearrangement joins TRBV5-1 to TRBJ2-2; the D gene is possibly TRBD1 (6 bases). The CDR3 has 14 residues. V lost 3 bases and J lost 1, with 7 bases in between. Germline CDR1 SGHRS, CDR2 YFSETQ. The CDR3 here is CASSSGQNTGELFF. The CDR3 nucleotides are TGCGCCAGCAGCTCGGGACAGAACACCGGGGAGCTGTTTTTT.

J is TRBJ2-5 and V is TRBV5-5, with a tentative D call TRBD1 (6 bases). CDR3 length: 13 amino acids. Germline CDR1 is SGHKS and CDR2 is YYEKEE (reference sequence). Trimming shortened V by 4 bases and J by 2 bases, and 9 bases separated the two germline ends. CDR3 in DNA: TGTGCCAGCAGCCCAGGGGTACAAGAGACCCAGTACTTC. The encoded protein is CASSPGVQETQYF.

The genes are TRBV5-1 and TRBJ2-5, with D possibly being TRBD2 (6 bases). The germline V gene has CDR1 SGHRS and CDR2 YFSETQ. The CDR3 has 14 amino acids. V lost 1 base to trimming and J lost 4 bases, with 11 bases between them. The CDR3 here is CASSLMGGGETQYF. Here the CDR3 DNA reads TGCGCCAGCAGCTTGATGGGGGGAGGAGAGACCCAGTACTTC.

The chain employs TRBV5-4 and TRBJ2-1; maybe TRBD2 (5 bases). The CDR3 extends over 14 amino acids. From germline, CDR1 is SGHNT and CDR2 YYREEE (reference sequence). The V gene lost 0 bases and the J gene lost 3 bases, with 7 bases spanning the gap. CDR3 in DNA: TGTGCCAGCAGCTTGGCCGGACTCTACAATGAGCAGTTCTTC. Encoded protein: CASSLAGLYNEQFF.

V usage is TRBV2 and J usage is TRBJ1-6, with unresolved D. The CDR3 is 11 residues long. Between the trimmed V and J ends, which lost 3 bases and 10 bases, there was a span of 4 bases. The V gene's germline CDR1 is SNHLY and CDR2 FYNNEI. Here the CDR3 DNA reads TGTGCCAGCAGTGAGGCATCACCCCTCCACTTT. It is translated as CASSEASPLHF.

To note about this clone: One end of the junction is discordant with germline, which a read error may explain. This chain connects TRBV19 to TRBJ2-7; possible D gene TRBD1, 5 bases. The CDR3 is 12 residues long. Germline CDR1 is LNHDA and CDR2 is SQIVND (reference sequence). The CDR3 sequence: CASSLEDSGQYF. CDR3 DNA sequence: TGTGCCAGTAGTTTAGAAGACAGTGGGCAGTACTTC.

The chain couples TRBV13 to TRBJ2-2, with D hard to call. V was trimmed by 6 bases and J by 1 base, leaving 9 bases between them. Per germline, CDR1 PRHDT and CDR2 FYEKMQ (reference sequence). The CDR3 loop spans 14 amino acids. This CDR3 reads CASRLNRNTGELFF. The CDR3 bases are TGTGCCAGCAGGTTGAACAGGAACACCGGGGAGCTGTTTTTT.

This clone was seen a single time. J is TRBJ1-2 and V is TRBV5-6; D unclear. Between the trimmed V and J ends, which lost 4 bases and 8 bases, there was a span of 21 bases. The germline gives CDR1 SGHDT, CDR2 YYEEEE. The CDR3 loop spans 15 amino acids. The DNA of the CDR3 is TGTGCCAGCAGCCCAGGATCGGGAGCCTTAAGCGGCTACACCTTC. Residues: CASSPGSGALSGYTF. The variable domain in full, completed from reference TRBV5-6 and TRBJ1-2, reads DAGVTQSPTHLIKTRGQQVTLRCSPKSGHDTVSWYQQALGQGPQFIFQYYEEEERQRGNFPDRFSGHQFPNYSSELNVNALLLGDSALYLCASSPGSGALSGYTFGSGTRLTVV.

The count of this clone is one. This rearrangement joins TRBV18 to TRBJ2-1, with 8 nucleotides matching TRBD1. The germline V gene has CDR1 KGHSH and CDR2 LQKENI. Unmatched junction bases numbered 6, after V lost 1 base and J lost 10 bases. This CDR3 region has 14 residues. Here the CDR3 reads CASSPLADRGEQFF. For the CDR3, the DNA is TGTGCCAGCTCACCACTGGCTGACAGGGGCGAGCAGTTCTTC.

As DNA, the CDR3 is TGTGCCAGCAGTGACTCGGACAGGGACAGAAACACCATATATTTT. Protein sequence: CASSDSDRDRNTIYF. The gene calls are TRBV25-1 and TRBJ1-3; TRBD1 matches 8 bases. The germline V gene has CDR1 MGHDK and CDR2 SYGVNS. The CDR3 runs to 15 residues. Germline trimming cut 3 bases from V and 5 bases from J; bases unmatched to any gene: 6.

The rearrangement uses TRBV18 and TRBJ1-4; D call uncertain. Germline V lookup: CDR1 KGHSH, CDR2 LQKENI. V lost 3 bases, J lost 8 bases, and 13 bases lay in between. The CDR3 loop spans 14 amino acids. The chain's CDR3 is CASSPSGVNEKLFF. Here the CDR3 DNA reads TGTGCCAGCTCACCGAGCGGGGTAAACGAAAAACTGTTTTTT.

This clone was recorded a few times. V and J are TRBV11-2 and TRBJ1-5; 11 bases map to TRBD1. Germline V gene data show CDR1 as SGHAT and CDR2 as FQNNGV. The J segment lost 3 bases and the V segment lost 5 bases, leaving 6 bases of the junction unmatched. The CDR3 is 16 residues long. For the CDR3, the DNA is TGTGCCAGCAGCCCCCGGACAGGGGGCCACAATCAGCCCCAGCATTTT. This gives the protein CASSPRTGGHNQPQHF.

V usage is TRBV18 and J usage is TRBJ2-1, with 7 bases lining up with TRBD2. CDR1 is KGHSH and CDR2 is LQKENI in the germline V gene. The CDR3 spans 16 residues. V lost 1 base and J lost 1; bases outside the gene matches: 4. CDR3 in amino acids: CASSPQSGTSYNEQFF. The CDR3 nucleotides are TGTGCCAGCTCACCACAGAGCGGGACGTCCTACAATGAGCAGTTCTTC.